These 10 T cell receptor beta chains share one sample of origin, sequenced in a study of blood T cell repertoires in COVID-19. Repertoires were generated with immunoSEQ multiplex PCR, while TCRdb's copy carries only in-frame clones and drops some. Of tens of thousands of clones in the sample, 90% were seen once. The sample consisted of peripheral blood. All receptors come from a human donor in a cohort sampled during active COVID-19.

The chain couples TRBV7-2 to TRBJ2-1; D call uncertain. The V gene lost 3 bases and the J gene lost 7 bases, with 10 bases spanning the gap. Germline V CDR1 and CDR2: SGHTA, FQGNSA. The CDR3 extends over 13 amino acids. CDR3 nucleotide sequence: TGTGCCAGCAGCTTGAGAAATTTGAATGAGCAGTTCTTC. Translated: CASSLRNLNEQFF.

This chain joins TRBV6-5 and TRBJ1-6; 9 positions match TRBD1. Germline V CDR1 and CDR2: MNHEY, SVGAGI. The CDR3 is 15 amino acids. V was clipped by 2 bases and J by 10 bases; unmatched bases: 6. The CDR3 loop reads CASSYTGQGVSPLHF. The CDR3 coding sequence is TGTGCCAGCAGTTACACGGGACAGGGCGTATCACCCCTCCACTTT.

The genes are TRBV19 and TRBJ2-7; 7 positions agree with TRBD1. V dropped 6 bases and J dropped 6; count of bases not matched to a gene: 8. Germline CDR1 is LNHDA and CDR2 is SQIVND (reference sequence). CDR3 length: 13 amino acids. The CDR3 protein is CASRGRGGGEQYF. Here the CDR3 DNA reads TGTGCCAGTAGGGGAAGAGGGGGCGGCGAGCAGTACTTC.

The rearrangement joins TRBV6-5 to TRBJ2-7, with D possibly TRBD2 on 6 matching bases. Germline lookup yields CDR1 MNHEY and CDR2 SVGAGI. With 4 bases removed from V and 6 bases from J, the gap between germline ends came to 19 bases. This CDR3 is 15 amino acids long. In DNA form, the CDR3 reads TGTGCCAGCAGTTTTGAGGGGCCAGGGACTGGCGAGCAGTACTTC. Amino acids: CASSFEGPGTGEQYF.

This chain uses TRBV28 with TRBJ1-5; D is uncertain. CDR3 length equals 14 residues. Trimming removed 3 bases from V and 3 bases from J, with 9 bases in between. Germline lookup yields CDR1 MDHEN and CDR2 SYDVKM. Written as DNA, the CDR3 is TGTGCCAGCAGTTTTCCGGGAGACAATCAGCCCCAGCATTTT. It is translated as CASSFPGDNQPQHF.

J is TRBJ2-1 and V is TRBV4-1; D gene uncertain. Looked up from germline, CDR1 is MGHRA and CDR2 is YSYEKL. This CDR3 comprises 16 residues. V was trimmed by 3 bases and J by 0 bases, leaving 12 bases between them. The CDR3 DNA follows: TGCGCCAGCAGCCAGGTCCAGGCTCCCTCCTACAATGAGCAGTTCTTC. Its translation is CASSQVQAPSYNEQFF.

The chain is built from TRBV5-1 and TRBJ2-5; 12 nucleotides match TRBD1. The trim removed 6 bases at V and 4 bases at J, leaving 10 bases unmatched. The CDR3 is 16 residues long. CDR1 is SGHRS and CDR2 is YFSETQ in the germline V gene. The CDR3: CASKTGTGGFGETQYF. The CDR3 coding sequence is TGCGCCAGCAAAACGGGGACAGGGGGCTTCGGAGAGACCCAGTACTTC.

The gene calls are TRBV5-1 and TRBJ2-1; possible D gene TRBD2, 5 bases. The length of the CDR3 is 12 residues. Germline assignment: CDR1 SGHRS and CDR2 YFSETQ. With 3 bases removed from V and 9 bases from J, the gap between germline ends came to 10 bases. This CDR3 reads CASSSSGSEQFF. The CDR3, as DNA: TGCGCCAGCAGCTCCTCGGGGAGTGAGCAGTTCTTC.

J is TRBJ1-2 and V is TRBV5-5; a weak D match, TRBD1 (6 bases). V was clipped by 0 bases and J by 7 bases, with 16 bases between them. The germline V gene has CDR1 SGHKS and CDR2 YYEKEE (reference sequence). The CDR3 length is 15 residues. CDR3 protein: CASSLVPQGSLGYTF. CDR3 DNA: TGTGCCAGCAGCTTGGTGCCACAGGGCAGCCTTGGCTACACCTTC.

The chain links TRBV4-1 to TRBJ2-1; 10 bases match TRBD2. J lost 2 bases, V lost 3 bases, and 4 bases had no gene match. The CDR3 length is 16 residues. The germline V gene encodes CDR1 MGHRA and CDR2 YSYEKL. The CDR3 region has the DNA TGCGCCAGCAGCCAGCTTAGCGGGGGGCCCTACAATGAGCAGTTCTTC. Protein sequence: CASSQLSGGPYNEQFF.